This T cell receptor (beta chain) was retrieved from a study of T cell responses to AZD1222 COVID-19 vaccine. Overall study results and limits: When two AZD1222 doses had been given, Spike-specific TCR breadth and depth rose. Unmutated regions of variants are reportedly targeted by nearly half of spike-specific TCRs.

This CDR3 contains 14 residues. V lost 4 bases to trimming and J lost 0 bases; unmatched junction nucleotides: 1. Germline V gene lookup returns CDR1 KGHSH and CDR2 LQKENI. Note on this clone: Its specificity is not known.

This table comes from immunoSEQ multiplex PCR, and its TCRdb copy is limited to in-frame clones, with some not included. This table holds around 65,000 clones, 81% found once. The V and J genes are TRBV18 and TRBJ2-3, with 7 bases identical to TRBD2. The sequencing used peripheral blood, collected 28 days after the second AZD1222 dose. The clonotype originates from an adult who received the AZD1222 COVID-19 vaccine. The CDR3 DNA reads TGTGCCAGCTCACGGACTAGTAGCACAGATACGCAGTATTTT. Protein product: CASSRTSSTDTQYF.